Below, one T cell receptor (beta chain) is given with its context. The Seattle site enrolled patients during active infection and followed them longitudinally. This entry belongs to a study of blood T cell repertoires in COVID-19. Authors' methods: Reference gene primers were amplified, and this amplification served to estimate nucleated cell counts. Sequencing was performed with immunoSEQ multiplex PCR; in TCRdb, only in-frame clones are kept and a portion is missing. That table is the source of V, J and clone size, and D and trimming were worked out from the DNA. The sample consists of fewer than 200,000 clones, roughly four fifths of them appearing once. The sample comprised peripheral blood. The TCR comes from a woman in her 70s with COVID-19, enrolled during active disease.

CDR3 DNA sequence: TGTGCCATCAGCGAAATTCAGGGAGGCTACACCTTC. This translates into CAISEIQGGYTF. The V and J genes are TRBV10-3 and TRBJ1-2, with a tentative D call TRBD1 (5 bases). This CDR3 is built from 12 residues. Deletions cut 6 bases from V and 8 bases from J, with 13 bases between. The V gene's germline CDR1 is ENHRY and CDR2 SYGVKD.